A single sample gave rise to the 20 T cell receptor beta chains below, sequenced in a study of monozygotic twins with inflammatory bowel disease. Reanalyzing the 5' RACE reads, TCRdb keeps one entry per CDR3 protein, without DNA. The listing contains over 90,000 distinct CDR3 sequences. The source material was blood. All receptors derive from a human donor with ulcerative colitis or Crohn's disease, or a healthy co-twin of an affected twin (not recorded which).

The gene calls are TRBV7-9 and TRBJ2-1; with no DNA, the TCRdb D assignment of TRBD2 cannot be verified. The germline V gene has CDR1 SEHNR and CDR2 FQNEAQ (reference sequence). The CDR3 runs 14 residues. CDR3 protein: CASSTGLAGVEQFF.

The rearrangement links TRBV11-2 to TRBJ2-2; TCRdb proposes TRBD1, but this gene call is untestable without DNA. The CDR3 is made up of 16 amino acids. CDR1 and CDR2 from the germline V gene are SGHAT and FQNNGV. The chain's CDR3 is CASPSTPGAVTGELFF.

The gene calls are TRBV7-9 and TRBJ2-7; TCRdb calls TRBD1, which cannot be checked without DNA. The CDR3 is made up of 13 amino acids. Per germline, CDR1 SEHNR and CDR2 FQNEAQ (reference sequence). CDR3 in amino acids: CASSRDSSYEQYF. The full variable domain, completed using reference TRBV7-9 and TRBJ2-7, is DTGVSQNPRHKITKRGQNVTFRCDPISEHNRLYWYRQTLGQGPEFLTYFQNEAQLEKSRLLSDRFSAERPKGSFSTLEIQRTEQGDSAMYLCASSRDSSYEQYFGPGTRLTVT.

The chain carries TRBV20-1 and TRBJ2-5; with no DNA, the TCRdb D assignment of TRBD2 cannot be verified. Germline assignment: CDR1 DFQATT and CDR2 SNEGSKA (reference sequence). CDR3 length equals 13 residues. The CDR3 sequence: CSANSAGVETQYF.

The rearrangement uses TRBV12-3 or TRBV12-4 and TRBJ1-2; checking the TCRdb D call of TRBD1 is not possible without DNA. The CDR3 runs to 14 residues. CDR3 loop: CASNSGQRNYGYTF.

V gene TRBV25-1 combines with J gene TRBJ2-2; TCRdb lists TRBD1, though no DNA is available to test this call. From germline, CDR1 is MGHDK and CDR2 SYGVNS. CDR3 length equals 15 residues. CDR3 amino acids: CASSRQGANTGELFF.

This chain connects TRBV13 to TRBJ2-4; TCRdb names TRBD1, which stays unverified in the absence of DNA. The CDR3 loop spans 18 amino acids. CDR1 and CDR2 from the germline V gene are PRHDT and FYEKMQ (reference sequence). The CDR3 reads CASSLEGGTGLPKNIQYF. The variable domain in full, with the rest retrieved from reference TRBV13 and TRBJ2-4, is AAGVIQSPRHLIKEKRETATLKCYPIPRHDTVYWYQQGPGQDPQFLISFYEKMQSDKGSIPDRFSAQQFSDYHSELNMSSLELGDSALYFCASSLEGGTGLPKNIQYFGAGTRLSVL.

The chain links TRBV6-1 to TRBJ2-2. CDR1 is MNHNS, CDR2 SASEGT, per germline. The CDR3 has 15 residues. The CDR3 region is CASSQYDLNTGELFF.

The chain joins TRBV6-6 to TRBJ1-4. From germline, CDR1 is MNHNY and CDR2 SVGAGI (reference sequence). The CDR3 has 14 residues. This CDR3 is CASSLRRTNEKLFF.

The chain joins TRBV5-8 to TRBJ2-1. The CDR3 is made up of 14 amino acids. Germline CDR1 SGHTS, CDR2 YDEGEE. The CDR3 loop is CASSLGQVDNEQFF.

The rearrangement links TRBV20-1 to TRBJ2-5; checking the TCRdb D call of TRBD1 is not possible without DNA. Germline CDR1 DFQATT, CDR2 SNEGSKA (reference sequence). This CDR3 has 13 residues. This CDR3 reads CSAPDSYQETQYF.

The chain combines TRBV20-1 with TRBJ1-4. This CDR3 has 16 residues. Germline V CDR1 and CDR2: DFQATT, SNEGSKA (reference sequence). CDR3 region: CSARLWEVSTNEKLFF.

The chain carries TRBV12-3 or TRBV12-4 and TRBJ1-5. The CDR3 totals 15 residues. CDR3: CASTEGGTSPQPQHF.

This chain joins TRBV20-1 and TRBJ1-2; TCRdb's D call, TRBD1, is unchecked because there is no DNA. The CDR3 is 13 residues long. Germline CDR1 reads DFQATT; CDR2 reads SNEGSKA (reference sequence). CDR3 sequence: CSAYDRGQNGYTF.

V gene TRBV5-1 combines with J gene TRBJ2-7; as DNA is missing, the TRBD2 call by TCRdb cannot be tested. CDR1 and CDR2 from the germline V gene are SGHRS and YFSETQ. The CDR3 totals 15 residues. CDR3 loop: CASSTGTVGPYEQYF.

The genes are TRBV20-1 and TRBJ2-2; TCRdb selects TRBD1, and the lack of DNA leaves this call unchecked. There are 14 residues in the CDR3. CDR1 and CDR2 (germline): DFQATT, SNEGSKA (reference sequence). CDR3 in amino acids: CSAKTGGNTGELFF.

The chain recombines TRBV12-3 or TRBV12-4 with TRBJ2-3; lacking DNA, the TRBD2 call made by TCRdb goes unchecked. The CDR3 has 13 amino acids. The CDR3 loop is CASSLLAADTQYF.

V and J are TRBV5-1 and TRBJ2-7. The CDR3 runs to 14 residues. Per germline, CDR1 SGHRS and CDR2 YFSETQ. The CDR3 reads CASSLGREEAEQYF.

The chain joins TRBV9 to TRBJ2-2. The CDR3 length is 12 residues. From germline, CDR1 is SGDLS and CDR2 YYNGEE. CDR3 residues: CASSPFAGELFF.

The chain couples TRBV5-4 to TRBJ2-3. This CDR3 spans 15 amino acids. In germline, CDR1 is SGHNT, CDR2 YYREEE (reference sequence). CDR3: CASSLEASGADTQYF.